This TCR beta chain is from a study of cytomegalovirus exposure and HLA in healthy donors (dated by TCRdb to about 2017). With regard to the full study: According to an earlier analysis of a few hundred of the donors, about 170 million T cells yielded roughly 110 million unique TCR beta sequences and less than 300 Gb of sequence data. An early release that covered approximately 600 HLA-typed donors contained about 300 gigabases of sequencing data and tens of millions of unique TCR sequences. The genetic ancestry cluster associated with self-reported Caucasian donors included approximately 85% of the roughly 400 genotyped donors. The study aimed to test whether signatures of past pathogen exposure could be identified by cataloging public T cell receptors. The study profiled the T cell repertoires of hundreds of subjects by immunosequencing and related them to cytomegalovirus serostatus. In addition to the first cohort of around 670 subjects, a separate validation cohort of 130 or so different subjects was used. To predict cytomegalovirus infection status, the study brought together high-throughput TCR immunosequencing, statistical association of individual TCRs with disease status, and machine learning. In a later analysis, previously published TCR beta repertoires from 666 donors were re-analyzed and high-resolution HLA genotyping was added so that TCR occurrence patterns could be studied. The later analysis used no new phenotypic data to find candidate immune exposures, relying instead on TCR beta sequences and their occurrence across donors. In an earlier analysis of roughly 600 of the donors, high-throughput TCR beta sequencing was used to judge whether each TCR beta V gene segment behaved as functional or pseudogenic. Donor age, sex, ethnicity and CMV serostatus were compiled alongside the repertoire data. In a later genetic analysis, genome-wide SNP genotypes for about 55% of the 666 donors were used, and that subset was treated as a discovery cohort. Every discovery cohort repertoire had been produced on one sequencing platform. Class I and class II HLA loci were covered by the typing at four-digit resolution. Typing coverage varied by locus: about 620-630 donors for A, B, C, DRB1 and DQB1; more than 500 for DQA1; about 600 for DPA1; approximately 470 for DPB1. A handful of DR-DQ haplotypes were handled as single units for association and clustering because linkage in the cohort was strong. Among about 390 genotyped donors of the cohort, an average of approximately 240,000 unique TCR beta nucleotide sequences were sequenced per donor, about a sixth of them non-productive.

The library was made by the immunoSEQ multiplex PCR assay. A mixture of 60 forward primers for TCR Vbeta segments and 13 reverse primers for TCR Jbeta segments was used in the multiplex PCR. A multiplex PCR assay on genomic DNA amplified the CDR3 region of rearranged TCR beta genes. Amplified TCR beta libraries were sequenced as 87-base-pair reads on the Illumina HiSeq System. The authors' pipeline ran thus. Across the 500 to 850 repertoires, a later analysis counted 80 million or so unique TCR beta chains, about 10 million of which were shared by at least two donors. To remove PCR and sequencing errors, raw reads were error-corrected and collapsed into unique sequences using a nearest-neighbor algorithm that merged closely related sequences. CDR3 sequences were aligned to IMGT reference sequences to assign V, D and J gene segments. For a sequence to be retained, a match of at least six nucleotides to both a V gene segment and a J gene segment was required. Rearrangements were classified as productive when the CDR3 lacked stop codons and remained in frame with V and J, and all other rearrangements were classified as non-productive. Following IMGT convention, CDR3 was defined as the stretch from the second conserved V-encoded cysteine up to the conserved J-encoded phenylalanine. The earlier analysis of 500 to 650 of the donors excluded any sequence lacking an unambiguous match to a single V gene segment. In an earlier analysis of roughly 500 of the donors, V segments were called functional above 56.7% productive rearrangements and were called segregating when the between-donor standard deviation exceeded 5%. A statistical classification framework was built to diagnose cytomegalovirus status from the catalog of TCR beta chain sequences. V and J gene assignment, in a later analysis, came from comparing TCR nucleotide sequences with IMGT/GENE-DB human TR gene sequences. In a later analysis, CDR3 sequences and most-parsimonious VDJ recombination scenarios were assigned using the TCRdist pipeline. In a later analysis, each TCR beta chain was defined by its CDR3 amino acid sequence together with its V-gene family, and reads lacking a unique V-gene family were excluded. As a way to deal with suspected cross-contamination and a sequencing artifact, a later analysis dropped 450 to 700 nucleotide sequences that were highly shared and had low generation probability. In a later analysis, a clonal expansion index was calculated for each public chain from normalized within-repertoire ranks of inferred template counts. A later analysis computed generation probabilities with a VDJ recombination model fitted to out-of-frame rearrangements, and checked the results against IGoR. In a later analysis, TCR-TCR, TCR-HLA and TCR-CMV co-occurrence was scored with hypergeometric tests, and a repertoire-size bias correction was applied to TCR pairs. False discovery rates were estimated in a later analysis by permuting HLA or CMV assignments 20 times. In a later analysis, co-occurring TCRs were grouped using DBSCAN, and TCRdist sequence similarity was added for clustering within HLA-allele-positive subsets. Co-occurrence clustering excluded repertoires with fewer than 30,000 or more than 120,000 public chains, plus five with anomalous nucleotide sharing. Held by TCRdb, this immuneACCESS table contains in-frame sequences only and omits some clones. Under half of the omission traces to an unresolved V gene where checked; the cause of the rest is unknown. The DNA was the basis for D and trimming; V, J and clone size are from that table. This sample lists 110,000 to 150,000 clones; roughly 80% were detected once. The biggest ten clones account for less than 3% of the sample.

The cohort consisted of 666 healthy bone marrow donors. All cohort members were sampled while nominally healthy, although unrecorded immune exposures were likely present. The donor was CMV seronegative and was included in the group of hundreds of seronegative cohort members. A peripheral blood sample was provided by each donor, and peripheral blood mononuclear cells were used for TCR beta sequencing. Genomic DNA extraction from the blood cell samples was performed with the Qiagen DNeasy Blood Extraction Kit. What the authors observed across the whole study: Some IMGT-functional V segments, including TRBV6-2 and TRBV6-3, could not be told apart with the 87-base-pair reads, so those segments were excluded. Because counts were too low, about 15 rarely observed V segments, including chromosome 9 orphons, were left out of the earlier analysis of approximately 500 of the donors. When HLA alleles, especially DR and DQ, strongly co-occurred, TCR associations were difficult to assign to individual alleles. In a later analysis, some 17,000 TCR beta sequences were associated with specific HLA alleles at a false discovery rate of 0.05. While some public TCRs were present in many individuals, most TCR sequences turned up only very rarely across donors. Most CMV-associated TCR beta chains appeared to be HLA-restricted in a later analysis, and the HLA associations seemed to be driven largely by CMV exposure. It was suggested by the authors that the approach could potentially be generalized to other disease states and immunological phenotypes. Linkage disequilibrium might explain the correlated functional status among segregating V segments, but an unknown experimental factor could not be excluded. Only TCR beta chains were sequenced in this cohort, and the absence of alpha or paired-chain data limited detectable features. The classifier was reported to diagnose cytomegalovirus status with high specificity and sensitivity in both the original cohort and the validation cohort. In a later genetic analysis, a missense DCLRE1C variant was associated with V-gene and J-gene trimming of TCR beta chains, and the association was replicated in an independent cohort. In an earlier analysis of 587 of the donors, most TCR beta V segments were observed in productive rearrangements about 87% or about 30% of the time, broadly matching IMGT annotations. A later analysis found that TCR association rates varied across HLA loci, with DRB1 alleles showing the most associated TCRs and HLA-C alleles the fewest. The study listed approximately 150 TCR beta chains as associated with cytomegalovirus. For the cohort, immune exposure information was limited to CMV serostatus. A further reported finding was that TCR beta sequences accurately predicted the HLA-A and HLA-B alleles for most subjects in the first cohort. According to a later genetic analysis, donors in an Asian-associated ancestry cluster had fewer N-insertions in productive TCRs than the approximately 630-donor mean. A later analysis reported that several top co-occurrence clusters appeared linked to parvovirus B19, influenza, CMV and Epstein-Barr virus. In a later analysis, HLA-associated TCR beta chains were found to be more clonally expanded and to have lower generation probabilities than equally common non-associated chains. In vitro tests confirmed that three of the cytomegalovirus-associated TCR beta chains recognize cytomegalovirus antigens. The presence/absence analyses assumed that sequencing depth was roughly uniform across donors, and that assumption may not be true. The sequencing pipeline was judged likely to have produced a cluster of highly shared sequence variants as a technical artifact. Because HLA typing was missing for some donors at each locus, association tests included only the typed subset.

The sample holds a few counts of this clone. The target of this receptor is not known. No base-level quality is on record; no much larger clone is a single base apart. CDR3 length: 14 amino acids, cysteine to phenylalanine. The CDR3 DNA has 42 bases and is translated from base 1. The V and J ends are trimmed by 1 base and 0 bases, leaving 6 bases between them. CDR1 and CDR2 (SQVTM, ANQGSEA) derive from the germline V gene. This TCR derives from a female donor in good health and CMV-seronegative. Sequencing was carried out using PBMCs. The rearranged segments are TRBV29-1 and TRBJ1-4; the D gene lacks a confident call. The CDR3 corresponds to CSVEGSATNEKLFF. The nucleotide sequence is given as TGCAGCGTTGAAGGGTCAGCAACTAATGAAAAACTGTTTTTT.